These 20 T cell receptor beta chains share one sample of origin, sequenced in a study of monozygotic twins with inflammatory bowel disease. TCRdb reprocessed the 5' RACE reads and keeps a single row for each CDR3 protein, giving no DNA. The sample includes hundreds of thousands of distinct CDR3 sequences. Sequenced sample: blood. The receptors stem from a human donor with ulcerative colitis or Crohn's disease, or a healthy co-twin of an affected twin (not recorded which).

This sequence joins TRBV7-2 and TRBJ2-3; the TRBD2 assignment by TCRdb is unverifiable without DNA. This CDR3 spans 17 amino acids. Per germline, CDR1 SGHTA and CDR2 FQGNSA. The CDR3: CASSSSGRALGTDTQYF.

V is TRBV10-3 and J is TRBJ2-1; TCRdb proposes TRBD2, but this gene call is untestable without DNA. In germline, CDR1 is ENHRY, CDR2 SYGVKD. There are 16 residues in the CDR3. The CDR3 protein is CAISGLGTSGSNEQFF.

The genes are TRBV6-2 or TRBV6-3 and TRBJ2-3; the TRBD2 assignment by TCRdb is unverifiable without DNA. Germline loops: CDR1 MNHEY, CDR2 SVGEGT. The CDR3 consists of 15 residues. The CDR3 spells CASSYRDPRRNTQYF.

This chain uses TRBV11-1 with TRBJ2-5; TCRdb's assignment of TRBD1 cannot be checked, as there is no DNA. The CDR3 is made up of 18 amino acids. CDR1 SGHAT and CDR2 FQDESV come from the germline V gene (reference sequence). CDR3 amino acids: CASRRVNMGGGPRETQYF.

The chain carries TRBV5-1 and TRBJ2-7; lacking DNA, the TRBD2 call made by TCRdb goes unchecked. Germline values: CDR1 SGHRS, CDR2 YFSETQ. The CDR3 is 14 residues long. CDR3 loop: CASSLNLAGDEQYF. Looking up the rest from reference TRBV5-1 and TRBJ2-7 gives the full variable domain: KAGVTQTPRYLIKTRGQQVTLSCSPISGHRSVSWYQQTPGQGLQFLFEYFSETQRNKGNFPGRFSGRQFSNSRSEMNVSTLELGDSALYLCASSLNLAGDEQYFGPGTRLTVT.

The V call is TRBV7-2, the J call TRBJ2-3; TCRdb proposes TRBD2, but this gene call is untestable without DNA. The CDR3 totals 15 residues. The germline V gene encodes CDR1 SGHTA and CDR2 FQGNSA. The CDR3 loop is CASTIAGGPTDTQYF.

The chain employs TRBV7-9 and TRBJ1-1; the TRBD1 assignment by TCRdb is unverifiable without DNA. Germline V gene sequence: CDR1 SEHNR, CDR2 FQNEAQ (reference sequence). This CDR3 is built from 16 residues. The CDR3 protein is CASSGTLGTTNTEAFF.

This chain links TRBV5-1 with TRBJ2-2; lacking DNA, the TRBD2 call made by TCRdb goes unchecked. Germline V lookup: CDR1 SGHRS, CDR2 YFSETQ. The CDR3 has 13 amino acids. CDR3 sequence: CASRASDTGELFF.

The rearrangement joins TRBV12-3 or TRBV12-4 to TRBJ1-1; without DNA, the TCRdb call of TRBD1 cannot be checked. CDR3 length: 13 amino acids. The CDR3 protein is CASSGGQNTEAFF.

This CDR3 is CASNKYQETQYF. The rearrangement uses TRBV5-1 and TRBJ2-5. This CDR3 is 12 amino acids long. CDR1 is SGHRS and CDR2 is YFSETQ in the germline V gene.

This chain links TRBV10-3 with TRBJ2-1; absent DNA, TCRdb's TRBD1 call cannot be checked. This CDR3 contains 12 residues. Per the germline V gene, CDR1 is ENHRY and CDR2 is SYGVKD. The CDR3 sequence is CATKGSSNEQFF.

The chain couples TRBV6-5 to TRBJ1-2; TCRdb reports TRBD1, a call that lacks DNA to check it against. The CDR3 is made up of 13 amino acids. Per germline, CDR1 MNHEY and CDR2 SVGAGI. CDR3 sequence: CASGRDSLYGYTF.

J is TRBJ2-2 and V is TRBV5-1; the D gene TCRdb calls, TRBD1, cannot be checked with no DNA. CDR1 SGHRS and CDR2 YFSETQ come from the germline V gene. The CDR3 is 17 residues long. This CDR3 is CASSLPGTYANTGELFF.

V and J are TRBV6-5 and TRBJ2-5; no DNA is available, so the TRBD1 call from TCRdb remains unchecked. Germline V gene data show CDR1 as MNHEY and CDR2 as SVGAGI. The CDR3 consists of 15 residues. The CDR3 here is CASSSRDTNQETQYF.

The CDR3 reads CASSLEGASTEAFF. The genes are TRBV7-2 and TRBJ1-1; the D gene TCRdb calls, TRBD1, cannot be checked with no DNA. The CDR3 has 14 residues. CDR1 is SGHTA and CDR2 is FQGNSA in the germline V gene.

CDR3 protein: CASSLRLESRSYEQYF. The chain combines TRBV4-2 with TRBJ2-7; TCRdb selects TRBD2, and the lack of DNA leaves this call unchecked. CDR1 is LGHNA, CDR2 YNFKEQ, per germline. There are 16 residues in the CDR3.

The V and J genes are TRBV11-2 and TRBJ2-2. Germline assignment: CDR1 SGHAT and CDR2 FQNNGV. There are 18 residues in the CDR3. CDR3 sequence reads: CASSQLILAELNTGELFF. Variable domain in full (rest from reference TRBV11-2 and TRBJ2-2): EAGVAQSPRYKIIEKRQSVAFWCNPISGHATLYWYQQILGQGPKLLIQFQNNGVVDDSQLPKDRFSAERLKGVDSTLKIQPAKLEDSAVYLCASSQLILAELNTGELFFGEGSRLTVL.

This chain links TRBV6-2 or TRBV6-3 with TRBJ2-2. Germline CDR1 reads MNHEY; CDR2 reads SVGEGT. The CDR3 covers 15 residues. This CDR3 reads CASSYKVSTAGELFF.

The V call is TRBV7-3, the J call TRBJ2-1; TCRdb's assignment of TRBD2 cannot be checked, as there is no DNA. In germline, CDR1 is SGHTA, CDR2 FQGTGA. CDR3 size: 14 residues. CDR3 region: CASSPSGGALEQFF.

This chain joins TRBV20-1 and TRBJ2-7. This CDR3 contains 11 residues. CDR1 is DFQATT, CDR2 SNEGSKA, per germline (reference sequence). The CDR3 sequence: CSVGETGEQYF.